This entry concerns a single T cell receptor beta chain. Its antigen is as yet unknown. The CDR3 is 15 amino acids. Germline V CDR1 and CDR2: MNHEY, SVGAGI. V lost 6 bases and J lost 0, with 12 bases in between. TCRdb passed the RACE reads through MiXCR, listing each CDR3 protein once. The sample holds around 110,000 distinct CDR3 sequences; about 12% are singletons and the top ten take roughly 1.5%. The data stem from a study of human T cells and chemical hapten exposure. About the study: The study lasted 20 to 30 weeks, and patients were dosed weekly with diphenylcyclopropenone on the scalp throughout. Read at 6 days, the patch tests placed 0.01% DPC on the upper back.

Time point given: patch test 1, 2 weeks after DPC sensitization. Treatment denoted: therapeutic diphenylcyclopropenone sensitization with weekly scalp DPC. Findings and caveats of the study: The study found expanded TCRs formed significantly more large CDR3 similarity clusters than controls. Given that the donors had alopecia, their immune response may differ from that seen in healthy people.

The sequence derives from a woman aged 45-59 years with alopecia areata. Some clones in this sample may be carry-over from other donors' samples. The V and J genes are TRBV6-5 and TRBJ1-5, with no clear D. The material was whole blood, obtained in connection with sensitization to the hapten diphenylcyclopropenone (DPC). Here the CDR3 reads CASRRGPASNQPQHF. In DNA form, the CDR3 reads TGTGCCAGCAGGAGAGGGCCAGCTAGCAATCAGCCCCAGCATTTT.